This T cell receptor (beta chain) emerged from a study of vaccination and CD4 T cells after COVID-19. The wider study: The convalescent population consisted of six males and four females, two of whom were of Hispanic ethnicity. Overlapping SARS-CoV-2, HCoV-NL63, HCoV-OC43 and HCoV-229E spike peptides stimulated the cells.

General study findings and limits: A relatively small number of convalescent patients were studied, and no early post-infection timepoints were included.

This clonotype has a handful of counts. Its antigen is undetermined. Sample treatment: approximately 9-day PBMC culture with coronavirus spike peptide pools or control peptides (ViraFEST assay). For ViraFEST, peptide pools expanded antigen-specific T cells, after which the TCRs were sequenced. Sequence data for DNA of cultured CD4+ T cells were generated by the Oncomine TCR Beta short-read assay. TCRdb re-called the PCR reads through MiXCR, storing one row per CDR3 protein. The table has around 9,200 distinct CDR3 sequences, approximately 50% seen once; the top ten hold under 30%. Germline CDR1 is DFQATT and CDR2 is SNEGSKA (reference sequence). The germline V and J ends were trimmed by 5 bases and 1 base, with 14 bases remaining between them. This CDR3 spans 14 amino acids.

Sequenced: CD4+ T cells from blood, cultured in vitro. The chain carries TRBV20-1 and TRBJ2-5; perhaps D is TRBD1 or TRBD2 (5 bases each). This TCR was recovered from a human donor who had recovered from COVID-19. This CDR3 reads CSAGGVWGQETQYF. DNA of the CDR3: TGCAGTGCTGGGGGTGTGTGGGGCCAAGAGACCCAGTACTTC.